These 17 T cell receptor beta chains originate from one sample sequenced in a study of blood T cell repertoires in COVID-19. Produced via immunoSEQ multiplex PCR; TCRdb's table is partial and in-frame only. The data hold 250,000 to 350,000 clones, with about 90% observed a single time. Sequencing used peripheral blood. The receptors derive from a woman in her forties or fifties with COVID-19, enrolled during active disease.

This chain joins TRBV27 and TRBJ2-7, with a tentative D call TRBD1 (6 bases). CDR3 length equals 14 residues. V was cut by 6 bases and J by 0 bases, with 12 bases left in between. Germline loops: CDR1 MNHEY, CDR2 SMNVEV (reference sequence). The CDR3 nucleotides are TGTGCCAGCAGATTCCGGGACAACTCCTACGAGCAGTACTTC. Translating gives CASRFRDNSYEQYF.

The chain uses TRBV5-5 and TRBJ2-5; 8 positions match TRBD2. CDR1 SGHKS and CDR2 YYEKEE come from the germline V gene (reference sequence). V lost 5 bases and J lost 5; bases outside the gene matches: 11. The CDR3 covers 15 residues. CDR3 sequence (DNA): TGTGCCAGCAGTGCGGGGGGCCTTGGTTCGGAGACCCAGTACTTC. Translation gives CASSAGGLGSETQYF.

The sample holds one count of this clone. The chain employs TRBV10-3 and TRBJ1-1; TRBD1 matches 8 bases. This CDR3 is 15 amino acids long. Germline trimming cut 5 bases from V and 3 bases from J; bases unmatched to any gene: 8. Germline V lookup: CDR1 ENHRY, CDR2 SYGVKD. The CDR3: CAISPTDRADTEAFF. Written as DNA, the CDR3 is TGTGCCATCAGTCCTACGGACAGGGCCGACACTGAAGCTTTCTTT.

This clone was counted a single time. The chain carries TRBV3-1 (or the pseudogene TRBV3-2) and TRBJ1-1; possible D gene TRBD1, 5 bases. The V end was cut by 2 bases, the J end by 5 bases, with 12 bases between. Looked up from germline, CDR1 is LGHDT and CDR2 is YNNKEL (reference sequence). This CDR3 is built from 14 residues. In DNA, the CDR3 is TGTGCCAGCAGCCAAATTCTCCGGGGGACTGAAGCTTTCTTT. It translates to CASSQILRGTEAFF.

The chain employs TRBV3-1 (or the pseudogene TRBV3-2) and TRBJ1-1; D ambiguous. This CDR3 region has 14 residues. The germline V gene has CDR1 LGHDT and CDR2 YNNKEL (reference sequence). Trimming took 2 bases from V and 0 from J, leaving 7 bases between them. CDR3 sequence: CASSQLGMNTEAFF. The DNA of the CDR3 is TGTGCCAGCAGCCAACTCGGGATGAACACTGAAGCTTTCTTT.

The genes are TRBV5-6 and TRBJ2-1; 7 bases agree with TRBD1. This CDR3 contains 13 residues. The V and J ends lost 4 bases and 7 bases, in that order; junction bases with no gene match: 5. CDR1 is SGHDT, CDR2 YYEEEE, per germline. The CDR3, as DNA: TGTGCCAGCAGCCGCCTCAGGGGGAATGAGCAGTTCTTC. This sequence encodes CASSRLRGNEQFF.

This rearrangement joins TRBV29-1 to TRBJ1-2, with D perhaps matching TRBD1 (5 bases). Germline CDR1 and CDR2: SQVTM and ANQGSEA. The CDR3 runs to 12 residues. Trimming took 7 bases from V and 0 from J, leaving 9 bases between them. The CDR3 DNA sequence: TGCAGCGGCAGGGAAGCTAACTATGGCTACACCTTC. Amino acid sequence: CSGREANYGYTF. Drawing the rest from reference TRBV29-1 and TRBJ1-2, the complete variable domain is SAVISQKPSRDICQRGTSLTIQCQVDSQVTMMFWYRQQPGQSLTLIATANQGSEATYESGFVIDKFPISRPNLTFSTLTVSNMSPEDSSIYLCSGREANYGYTFGSGTRLTVV.

The V gene is TRBV11-3, the J gene TRBJ2-1; 9 bases line up with TRBD2. CDR1 SGHNT and CDR2 YENEEA come from the germline V gene. The CDR3 has 16 residues. V lost 1 base and J lost 5; bases outside the gene matches: 6. CDR3: CASSLAWGGRDNEQFF. CDR3 DNA sequence: TGTGCCAGCAGCTTAGCGTGGGGCGGGAGGGACAATGAGCAGTTCTTC.

The rearrangement uses TRBV12-3 or TRBV12-4 and TRBJ1-1; D is ambiguous. V was shortened by 1 base and J by 8 bases, with 8 bases between the two germline ends. The length of the CDR3 is 12 residues. DNA for the CDR3: TGTGCCAGCAGTTTAGTATCCTCCGAAGCTTTCTTT. Its protein is CASSLVSSEAFF.

In this sample, this clone turned up once. The V and J genes are TRBV5-1 and TRBJ1-1; no clear D. The V gene lost 1 base and the J gene lost 5 bases, with 6 bases spanning the gap. Germline CDR1 SGHRS, CDR2 YFSETQ. The CDR3 loop spans 12 amino acids. CDR3 DNA sequence: TGCGCCAGCAGCTTGCGGTGGACTGAAGCTTTCTTT. Translation: CASSLRWTEAFF. Complete variable domain (other parts from reference TRBV5-1 and TRBJ1-1): KAGVTQTPRYLIKTRGQQVTLSCSPISGHRSVSWYQQTPGQGLQFLFEYFSETQRNKGNFPGRFSGRQFSNSRSEMNVSTLELGDSALYLCASSLRWTEAFFGQGTRLTVV.

This clone was observed a single time. This sequence joins TRBV7-9 and TRBJ2-7; tentatively, D is TRBD2 (6 bases). Germline assignment: CDR1 SEHNR and CDR2 FQNEAQ (reference sequence). The CDR3 sequence is 15 residues long. V lost 1 base and J lost 1, with 11 bases in between. In DNA form, the CDR3 reads TGTGCCAGCAGCTTAGGGAGCGGGCTTTCCTACGAGCAGTACTTC. Its translation: CASSLGSGLSYEQYF.

This clone was counted between two and nine times. The chain employs TRBV10-3 and TRBJ2-1, with 12 nucleotides matching TRBD2. CDR1 and CDR2 (germline): ENHRY, SYGVKD. Trimming cost V 5 bases and J 6 bases; bases outside gene matches: 8. The length of the CDR3 is 16 residues. CDR3 sequence reads: CAISFSSGRARNEQFF. The DNA for the CDR3 is TGTGCCATCAGTTTTTCTAGCGGGAGGGCACGCAATGAGCAGTTCTTC.

This rearrangement joins TRBV5-1 to TRBJ2-7; 8 nucleotides agree with TRBD1. V shed 4 bases and J 6 bases; nucleotides not matched to a gene: 9. Germline CDR1 and CDR2: SGHRS and YFSETQ. CDR3 length equals 14 residues. CDR3 in DNA: TGCGCCAGCAGCCCTCGGACAGGGCTGACCGAGCAGTACTTC. Translated, it gives CASSPRTGLTEQYF.

J is TRBJ1-3 and V is TRBV5-1; D not certain. CDR3 length: 17 residues. Germline V gene data show CDR1 as SGHRS and CDR2 as YFSETQ. V gave up 1 base and J gave up 2 bases, with 16 bases separating them. CDR3 sequence (DNA): TGCGCCAGCAGCTTGCGGTCGGGGTTGTCCGCTGGAAACACCATATATTTT. It encodes CASSLRSGLSAGNTIYF.

The chain couples TRBV12-5 to TRBJ1-2; D possibly corresponds to TRBD1 (6 bases). Per the germline V gene, CDR1 is LGHNT and CDR2 is FRNRAP. V gave up 5 bases and J gave up 4 bases, with 17 bases separating them. The length of the CDR3 is 15 residues. This CDR3 is CASGEPGQPSYGYTF. The CDR3, as DNA: TGTGCTAGTGGTGAACCCGGACAGCCGTCCTATGGCTACACCTTC.

The chain has TRBV4-1 and TRBJ2-6; unclear D gene. The germline V gene has CDR1 MGHRA and CDR2 YSYEKL. CDR3 size: 17 residues. The V gene lost 1 base and the J gene lost 0 bases, with 10 bases spanning the gap. The CDR3: CASSQGVVASGANVLTF. The DNA of the CDR3 is TGCGCCAGCAGCCAAGGGGTTGTAGCCTCTGGGGCCAACGTCCTGACTTTC.

The gene calls are TRBV6-5 and TRBJ1-5, with D possibly matching TRBD1 (6 bases). The germline CDR1 and CDR2 sequences are MNHEY and SVGAGI. Trimming removed 4 bases from V and 6 bases from J, with 16 bases in between. This CDR3 is built from 15 residues. CDR3: CASSSWYGGGQPQHF. The DNA for the CDR3 is TGTGCCAGCAGTTCGTGGTATGGGGGCGGTCAGCCCCAGCATTTT.